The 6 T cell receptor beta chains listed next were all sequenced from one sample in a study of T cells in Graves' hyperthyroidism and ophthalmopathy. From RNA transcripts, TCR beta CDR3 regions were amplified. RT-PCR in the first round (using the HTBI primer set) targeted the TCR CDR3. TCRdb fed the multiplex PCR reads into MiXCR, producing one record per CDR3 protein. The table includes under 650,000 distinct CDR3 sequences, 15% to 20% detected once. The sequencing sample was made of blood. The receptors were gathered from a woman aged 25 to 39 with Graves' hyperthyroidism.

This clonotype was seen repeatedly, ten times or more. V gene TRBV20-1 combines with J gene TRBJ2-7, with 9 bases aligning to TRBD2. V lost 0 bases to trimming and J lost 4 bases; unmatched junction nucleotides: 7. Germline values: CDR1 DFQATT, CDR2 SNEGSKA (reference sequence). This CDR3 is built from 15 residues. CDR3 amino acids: CSARDLAGVVYEQYF. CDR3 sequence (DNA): TGCAGTGCTAGAGACTTAGCGGGAGTCGTGTACGAGCAGTACTTC.

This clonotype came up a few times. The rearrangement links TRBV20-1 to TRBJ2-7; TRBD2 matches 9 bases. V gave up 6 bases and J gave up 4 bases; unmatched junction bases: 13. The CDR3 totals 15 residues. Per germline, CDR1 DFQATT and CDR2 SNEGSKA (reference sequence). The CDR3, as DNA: TGCAGTGCATTCGCTGGTAGCGGGAGTAGATACGAGCAGTACTTC. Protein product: CSAFAGSGSRYEQYF.

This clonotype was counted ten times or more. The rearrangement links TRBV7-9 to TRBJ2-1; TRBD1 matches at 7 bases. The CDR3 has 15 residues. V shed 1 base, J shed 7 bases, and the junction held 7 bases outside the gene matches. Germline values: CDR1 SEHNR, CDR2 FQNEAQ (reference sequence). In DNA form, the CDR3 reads TGTGCCAGCAGCTTAGTCGCAGGGGGAAGTAATGAGCAGTTCTTC. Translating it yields CASSLVAGGSNEQFF.

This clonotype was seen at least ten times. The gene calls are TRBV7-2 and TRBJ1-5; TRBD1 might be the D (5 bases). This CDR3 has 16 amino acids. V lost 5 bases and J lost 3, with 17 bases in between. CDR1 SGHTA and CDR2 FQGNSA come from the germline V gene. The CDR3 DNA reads TGTGCCAGCAGCCAGGGCGGCGTCGAATACAATCAGCCCCAGCATTTT. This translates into CASSQGGVEYNQPQHF.

CDR3: CASSQDRGGWTQETQYF. The CDR3 coding sequence is TGCGCCAGCAGCCAAGACAGGGGAGGGTGGACCCAAGAGACCCAGTACTTC. The rearrangement uses TRBV4-1 and TRBJ2-5; a weak D match, TRBD2 (7 bases). Germline V gene sequence: CDR1 MGHRA, CDR2 YSYEKL. This CDR3 is built from 17 residues. V was trimmed by 0 bases and J by 1 base, leaving 15 bases between them.

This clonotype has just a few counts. The CDR3 sequence: CASSGSNIGELFF. Written as DNA, the CDR3 is TGTGCCAGCAGTGGGTCGAATATCGGGGAGCTGTTTTTT. The chain recombines TRBV2 with TRBJ2-2; D is unclear. Germline V gives CDR1 SNHLY, CDR2 FYNNEI. There are 13 residues in the CDR3. V lost 4 bases and J 7 bases, leaving 10 bases between the germline ends.